The rows below give T cell receptor beta chains drawn from one sample of a study of radiation and T cells in renal cell carcinoma. Sequencing used immunoSEQ multiplex PCR; TCRdb keeps in-frame clones, though not all of them. The sample holds some 50,000 clones, roughly 84% seen once. The source was blood, collected from a patient whose treatment included radiotherapy and nephrectomy. The source of these receptors is a woman aged 70-85 years with renal cell carcinoma. The CDR3 runs from the conserved cysteine through the conserved F or W. The D gene is left open where the match is weak. Clone sizes are given selectively: once, few, many, or a class where the clone is expanded.

size: NA; J: TRBJ2-2; D: NA; V: TRBV5-1; CDR3: CASSLGVQGPGELFF; DNA: TGCGCCAGCAGCTTGGGGGTTCAGGGACCCGGGGAGCTGTTTTTT
size: NA; J: TRBJ2-1; D: NA; V: TRBV7-3; CDR3: CASSLSSYNEQFF; DNA: TGTGCCAGCAGCTTGAGTTCCTACAATGAGCAGTTCTTC
size: NA; J: TRBJ2-5; D: NA; V: TRBV7-9; CDR3: CASSDPQETQYF; DNA: TGTGCCAGCAGCGACCCCCAAGAGACCCAGTACTTC
size: NA; J: TRBJ1-2; D: NA; V: TRBV5-4; CDR3: CASSLELRSVDLNGYTF; DNA: TGTGCCAGCAGCTTGGAGTTAAGGTCGGTGGATCTCAATGGCTACACCTTC
size: NA; J: TRBJ2-7; D: NA; V: TRBV7-2; CDR3: CASSSSRGNEQYF; DNA: TGTGCCAGCAGCTCCTCTAGAGGCAACGAGCAGTACTTC
size: once; J: TRBJ1-2; D: NA; V: TRBV29-1; CDR3: CSVERQNGYTF; DNA: TGCAGCGTTGAGAGGCAGAATGGCTACACCTTC
size: few; J: TRBJ1-1; D: NA; V: TRBV29-1; CDR3: CSVKAGDTEAFF; DNA: TGCAGCGTCAAGGCAGGGGACACTGAAGCTTTCTTT
size: NA; J: TRBJ2-2; D: TRBD2; V: TRBV2; CDR3: CASSEVRVSGRENTGELFF; DNA: TGTGCCAGCAGTGAAGTCCGGGTTAGCGGGAGGGAAAACACCGGGGAGCTGTTTTTT
size: NA; J: TRBJ1-1; D: NA; V: TRBV6-5; CDR3: CASRPSTGYAEAFF; DNA: TGTGCCAGCAGACCTTCTACAGGTTACGCTGAAGCTTTCTTT
size: NA; J: TRBJ2-7; D: NA; V: TRBV7-9; CDR3: CASSRDGYEQYF; DNA: TGTGCCAGCAGCCGCGACGGCTACGAGCAGTACTTC
size: NA; J: TRBJ1-5; D: NA; V: TRBV11-2; CDR3: CASSLTGSSNQPQHF; DNA: TGTGCCAGCAGCTTAACCGGGTCTAGCAATCAGCCCCAGCATTTT
size: NA; J: TRBJ2-1; D: NA; V: TRBV25-1; CDR3: CATQIHYNEQFF; DNA: TGTGCCACCCAAATACATTACAATGAGCAGTTCTTC
size: NA; J: TRBJ2-3; D: NA; V: TRBV9; CDR3: CASSVVDVADTQYF; DNA: TGTGCCAGCAGCGTAGTTGATGTCGCAGATACGCAGTATTTT
size: NA; J: TRBJ1-4; D: NA; V: TRBV19; CDR3: CASSISVTNEKLFF; DNA: TGTGCCAGTAGTATAAGTGTTACGAATGAAAAACTGTTTTTT
size: NA; J: TRBJ1-2; D: NA; V: TRBV5-5; CDR3: CASSLGSSDGYTF; DNA: TGTGCCAGCAGCCTGGGTTCCAGTGATGGCTACACCTTC
size: NA; J: TRBJ1-2; D: NA; V: TRBV28; CDR3: CASSFSAPGSGYTF; DNA: TGTGCCAGCAGTTTTTCAGCCCCAGGCTCTGGCTACACCTTC
size: NA; J: TRBJ1-1; D: NA; V: TRBV14; CDR3: CASSVYRAPTEAFF; DNA: TGTGCCAGCAGCGTGTACAGGGCACCCACTGAAGCTTTCTTT
size: NA; J: TRBJ2-2; D: NA; V: TRBV25-1; CDR3: CASSEGWAGWTGELFF; DNA: TGTGCCAGCAGTGAGGGATGGGCGGGATGGACCGGGGAGCTGTTTTTT
size: NA; J: TRBJ2-1; D: TRBD1; V: TRBV2; CDR3: CASSGQGGANEQFF; DNA: TGTGCCAGCAGTGGACAGGGTGGTGCTAATGAGCAGTTCTTC
size: NA; J: TRBJ2-7; D: NA; V: TRBV5-1; CDR3: CASSNGQTHEQYF; DNA: TGCGCCAGCAGCAATGGACAGACTCACGAGCAGTACTTC
size: NA; J: TRBJ2-7; D: TRBD2; V: TRBV19; CDR3: CASSRAGGVYEQYF; DNA: TGTGCCAGTAGTAGAGCGGGAGGTGTCTACGAGCAGTACTTC
size: NA; J: TRBJ2-3; D: NA; V: TRBV4-1; CDR3: CASSQDRGVGGTDTQYF; DNA: TGCGCCAGCAGCCAAGATAGGGGAGTGGGAGGCACAGATACGCAGTATTTT
size: NA; J: TRBJ1-1; D: NA; V: TRBV19; CDR3: CASTRGNTEAFF; DNA: TGTGCCAGTACTAGGGGGAACACTGAAGCTTTCTTT
size: NA; J: TRBJ1-3; D: NA; V: TRBV5-1; CDR3: CASSLWDGVSSGNTIYF; DNA: TGCGCCAGCAGCTTGTGGGACGGCGTTAGCTCTGGAAACACCATATATTTT
size: NA; J: TRBJ1-5; D: NA; V: TRBV5-1; CDR3: CASSLGGLKNQPQHF; DNA: TGCGCCAGCAGCTTGGGGGGGCTCAAAAATCAGCCCCAGCATTTT
size: NA; J: TRBJ2-5; D: NA; V: TRBV18; CDR3: CASSPGQTQETQYF; DNA: TGTGCCAGCTCACCGGGACAAACCCAAGAGACCCAGTACTTC
size: NA; J: TRBJ2-1; D: TRBD2; V: TRBV30; CDR3: CAWSVLAGQYNEQFF; DNA: TGTGCCTGGAGTGTACTAGCGGGACAATACAATGAGCAGTTCTTC
size: NA; J: TRBJ1-1; D: NA; V: TRBV27; CDR3: CASSLGGPNTEAFF; DNA: TGTGCCAGCAGCCTAGGTGGGCCGAACACTGAAGCTTTCTTT
size: NA; J: TRBJ2-1; D: TRBD1; V: TRBV29-1; CDR3: CSAGTGGEQFF; DNA: TGCAGCGCTGGGACAGGCGGTGAGCAGTTCTTC
size: NA; J: TRBJ2-2; D: TRBD1; V: TRBV6-4; CDR3: CASSDGTGNTGELFF; DNA: TGTGCCAGCAGTGACGGGACAGGGAACACCGGGGAGCTGTTTTTT
size: NA; J: TRBJ1-6; D: NA; V: TRBV10-3; CDR3: CAISQIWTEGIRGPLHF; DNA: TGTGCCATATCTCAGATTTGGACAGAGGGGATCCGGGGACCCCTCCACTTT
size: NA; J: TRBJ1-1; D: NA; V: TRBV7-3; CDR3: CASSLGSLGEAFF; DNA: TGTGCCAGCAGCTTGGGGAGTTTGGGTGAAGCTTTCTTT
size: once; J: TRBJ2-7; D: TRBD1; V: TRBV18; CDR3: CASSPATGGGPYEQYF; DNA: TGTGCCAGCTCACCGGCGACAGGGGGCGGCCCCTACGAGCAGTACTTC